Following are 29 T cell receptor beta chains from one sample sequenced in a study of blood T cell repertoires in COVID-19. Repertoires were generated with immunoSEQ multiplex PCR, while TCRdb's copy carries only in-frame clones and drops some. The sample yields over 150,000 clones, more than 75% seen once. The sample consisted of peripheral blood. The receptors originated from a woman aged 55-70 years with COVID-19, enrolled during active disease.

The chain combines TRBV29-1 with TRBJ1-5, with D tentatively TRBD1 (5 bases). Germline values: CDR1 SQVTM, CDR2 ANQGSEA. Trimming stripped 5 bases from V and 2 bases from J, with 10 bases between. The CDR3 sequence is 13 residues long. CDR3 in amino acids: CSVQWGGNQPQHF. As DNA, the CDR3 is TGCAGCGTTCAATGGGGGGGCAATCAGCCCCAGCATTTT.

The CDR3 DNA reads as TGTGCCAGCAGCCGTCCCTCGGCGGGAGCGCTGGAGACCCAGTACTTC. It yields the protein CASSRPSAGALETQYF. The J gene is TRBJ2-5, the V gene TRBV3-1 (or the pseudogene TRBV3-2); 7 bases fit TRBD2. The CDR3 contains 16 residues. CDR1 and CDR2 from the germline V gene are LGHDT and YNNKEL (reference sequence). The V gene end was trimmed by 4 bases and the J gene end by 5 bases; junction bases not matched to a gene: 13.

V usage is TRBV7-8 and J usage is TRBJ1-3, with 8 bases fitting TRBD1. V shed 0 bases and J 3 bases; nucleotides not matched to a gene: 4. This CDR3 contains 16 residues. Germline V CDR1 and CDR2: SGHVS, FQNEAQ. The CDR3 DNA follows: TGTGCCAGCAGCTTAGCGCAGGGGGCGCGTGGAAACACCATATATTTT. Translation gives CASSLAQGARGNTIYF.

This chain connects TRBV7-8 to TRBJ2-1, with D perhaps TRBD1 (5 bases). The CDR3 contains 14 residues. V lost 5 bases and J 5 bases, leaving 13 bases between the germline ends. Germline lookup yields CDR1 SGHVS and CDR2 FQNEAQ. The CDR3 loop reads CASSPRRAHNEQFF. The CDR3 DNA is TGTGCCAGCAGCCCCCGCAGGGCCCACAATGAGCAGTTCTTC.

V is TRBV7-9 and J is TRBJ2-2; D is uncertain. The germline V gene encodes CDR1 SEHNR and CDR2 FQNEAQ (reference sequence). This CDR3 region has 12 residues. The V end was cut by 4 bases, the J end by 3 bases, with 3 bases between. The CDR3 DNA reads as TGTGCCAGCAGCTCCGACACCGGGGAGCTGTTTTTT. Residues: CASSSDTGELFF.

This sequence joins TRBV25-1 and TRBJ1-1, with 7 bases that match TRBD1. J was trimmed by 11 bases and V by 3 bases; bases with no gene match: 12. CDR1 is MGHDK and CDR2 is SYGVNS in the germline V gene. The CDR3 is 14 amino acids. The CDR3 region is CASSDGGQRVVAFF. CDR3 DNA: TGTGCCAGCAGTGATGGGGGACAGAGAGTAGTCGCTTTCTTT. Variable domain in full (rest from reference TRBV25-1 and TRBJ1-1): EADIYQTPRYLVIGTGKKITLECSQTMGHDKMYWYQQDPGMELHLIHYSYGVNSTEKGDLSSESTVSRIRTEHFPLTLESARPSHTSQYLCASSDGGQRVVAFFGQGTRLTVV.

The chain links TRBV14 to TRBJ2-1; 11 bases map to TRBD1. The V gene's germline CDR1 is SGHDN and CDR2 FVKESK. CDR3 length: 18 amino acids. V dropped 4 bases and J dropped 0; count of bases not matched to a gene: 8. This chain's CDR3 is CASSPRGQGVSSYNEQFF. Here the CDR3 DNA reads TGTGCCAGCAGCCCGAGGGGACAGGGGGTGAGCTCCTACAATGAGCAGTTCTTC. The whole variable domain, remainder taken from reference TRBV14 and TRBJ2-1, is EAGVTQFPSHSVIEKGQTVTLRCDPISGHDNLYWYRRVMGKEIKFLLHFVKESKQDESGMPNNRFLAERTGGTYSTLKVQPAELEDSGVYFCASSPRGQGVSSYNEQFFGPGTRLTVL.

In DNA, the CDR3 is TGTGCCAGCAGCAAATTGGGGTACAAGGAAGGAGGAGGAAACACCATATATTTT. It encodes CASSKLGYKEGGGNTIYF. V gene TRBV7-9 combines with J gene TRBJ1-3; D is uncertain. V lost 5 bases to trimming and J lost 4 bases, with 24 bases between them. The CDR3 covers 18 residues. Germline loops: CDR1 SEHNR, CDR2 FQNEAQ (reference sequence).

The chain joins TRBV28 to TRBJ2-5; possible D gene TRBD2, 6 bases. V lost 5 bases and J lost 5, with 12 bases in between. CDR1 is MDHEN and CDR2 is SYDVKM in the germline V gene. The CDR3 is 13 amino acids. The CDR3: CASSKLAGETQYF. The CDR3 DNA reads as TGTGCCAGCAGTAAACTAGCAGGGGAGACCCAGTACTTC.

This rearrangement joins TRBV19 to TRBJ1-3; TRBD1 matches 8 bases. V lost 7 bases and J lost 4; bases outside the gene matches: 6. This CDR3 region has 14 residues. Germline V gives CDR1 LNHDA, CDR2 SQIVND (reference sequence). The CDR3 DNA follows: TGTGCCAGTAAAAGGGGACAGGTCGGAAACACCATATATTTT. It translates to CASKRGQVGNTIYF.

The V call is TRBV6-5, the J call TRBJ1-1, with TRBD1 identical over 10 bases. V gave up 5 bases and J gave up 4 bases; unmatched junction bases: 4. Germline V gene data show CDR1 as MNHEY and CDR2 as SVGAGI. The CDR3 sequence is 14 residues long. CDR3 bases: TGTGCCAGCAGTACACGGACAGGGGGCACTGAAGCTTTCTTT. It codes for CASSTRTGGTEAFF.

This clone was seen only a few times. This chain links TRBV12-5 with TRBJ1-1; D unresolved. Trimming shortened V by 0 bases and J by 3 bases, and 14 bases separated the two germline ends. The CDR3 runs 16 residues. CDR1 and CDR2 from the germline V gene are LGHNT and FRNRAP. In nucleotides, the CDR3 is TGTGCTAGTGGTTTGGTGCTCAAGGACGGGGACACTGAAGCTTTCTTT. Amino acids: CASGLVLKDGDTEAFF.

This chain links TRBV15 with TRBJ1-2; D unresolved. Germline V gene lookup returns CDR1 LNHNV and CDR2 YYDKDF (reference sequence). The CDR3 is 14 residues long. With 6 bases removed from V and 7 bases from J, the gap between germline ends came to 18 bases. The CDR3: CATRRVHLYSGYTF. CDR3 in DNA: TGTGCCACCAGACGGGTTCATCTTTATAGTGGCTACACCTTC.

V and J are TRBV24-1 and TRBJ2-3, with 7 bases fitting TRBD1. Germline loops: CDR1 KGHDR, CDR2 SFDVKD. After removal of 3 bases from V and 6 bases from J, the junction contained 11 bases not matched to a gene. This CDR3 is built from 16 residues. CDR3 bases: TGTGCCACCAGTGATAAGGCAAGCAGGGGGACCGATACGCAGTATTTT. Its translation is CATSDKASRGTDTQYF.

As for this clone: The junction departs from the called germline gene at one end, perhaps through a read error. The CDR3 nucleotides are TGTGCTAGCAGCTTAGCGCGGGGAGGGAACACTGAAGCTTTCTTT. It is translated as CASSLARGGNTEAFF. This chain uses TRBV7-7 with TRBJ1-1; D unresolved. Per the germline V gene, CDR1 is SSHAT and CDR2 is FNYEAQ (reference sequence). This CDR3 comprises 15 residues.

V gene TRBV19 combines with J gene TRBJ1-5; no firm D call. Germline CDR1 reads LNHDA; CDR2 reads SQIVND (reference sequence). V was cut by 3 bases and J by 0 bases, with 12 bases left in between. The CDR3 sequence is 16 residues long. The CDR3 nucleotides are TGTGCCAGTAGTATCAAGGCCCGGGGTAGCAATCAGCCCCAGCATTTT. Translation: CASSIKARGSNQPQHF. Drawing the rest from reference TRBV19 and TRBJ1-5, the complete variable domain is DGGITQSPKYLFRKEGQNVTLSCEQNLNHDAMYWYRQDPGQGLRLIYYSQIVNDFQKGDIAEGYSVSREKKESFPLTVTSAQKNPTAFYLCASSIKARGSNQPQHFGDGTRLSIL.

Concerning this clone: The same CDR3 can be traced to other DNA sequences in this sample. This CDR3 reads CASSDGASGNTIYF. The CDR3 nucleotides read TGTGCCAGCAGTGATGGGGCTTCTGGAAACACCATATATTTT. This sequence joins TRBV6-1 and TRBJ1-3, with a weak D call TRBD1 (5 bases). The germline CDR1 and CDR2 sequences are MNHNS and SASEGT. This CDR3 contains 14 residues. Trimming removed 3 bases from V and 1 base from J, with 7 bases in between.

This clone has just a few counts. The chain joins TRBV19 to TRBJ1-5; no definite D call. The germline CDR1 and CDR2 sequences are LNHDA and SQIVND (reference sequence). The CDR3 contains 15 residues. V was trimmed by 5 bases and J by 0 bases, leaving 11 bases between them. The CDR3 sequence is CASSGTADSNQPQHF. CDR3 nucleotide sequence: TGTGCCAGTAGTGGCACAGCGGATAGCAATCAGCCCCAGCATTTT.

V usage is TRBV4-1 and J usage is TRBJ2-1; D is undetermined. The V end was cut by 4 bases, the J end by 3 bases, with 10 bases between. Germline CDR1 MGHRA, CDR2 YSYEKL. CDR3 length: 14 residues. The CDR3 DNA follows: TGCGCCAGCAGCCCCCGCGCGGACTACAATGAGCAGTTCTTC. As protein: CASSPRADYNEQFF.

In its sample, this clone was seen once. The J gene is TRBJ2-6, the V gene TRBV7-3; D possibly corresponds to TRBD2 (5 bases). The CDR3 spans 13 residues. V lost 5 bases, J lost 4 bases, and 6 bases lay in between. Germline assignment: CDR1 SGHTA and CDR2 FQGTGA. Here the CDR3 reads CASSLAGANVLTF. CDR3 nucleotide sequence: TGTGCCAGCAGCCTAGCCGGGGCCAACGTCCTGACTTTC. The whole variable domain, filled in from reference TRBV7-3 and TRBJ2-6, reads GAGVSQTPSNKVTEKGKYVELRCDPISGHTALYWYRQSLGQGPEFLIYFQGTGAADDSGLPNDRFFAVRPEGSVSTLKIQRTERGDSAVYLCASSLAGANVLTFGAGSRLTVL.

The CDR3 loop is CASSQDRNDQPQHF. The CDR3 nucleotides are TGTGCCAGCAGCCAGGACAGGAATGATCAGCCCCAGCATTTT. This sequence joins TRBV7-2 and TRBJ1-5, with 7 nucleotides matching TRBD1. The V segment lost 5 bases and the J segment 5 bases; nucleotides outside the gene matches: 6. Germline V gene data show CDR1 as SGHTA and CDR2 as FQGNSA. The CDR3 spans 14 residues.

V and J are TRBV2 and TRBJ2-3, with 7 nucleotides matching TRBD1. V was clipped by 7 bases and J by 2 bases; unmatched bases: 9. This CDR3 is 15 amino acids long. The germline V gene encodes CDR1 SNHLY and CDR2 FYNNEI. This CDR3 reads CASNQDRADTDTQYF. The CDR3 nucleotides read TGTGCCAGCAATCAAGACAGGGCTGACACAGATACGCAGTATTTT. The variable domain in full, with the rest retrieved from reference TRBV2 and TRBJ2-3, is EPEVTQTPSHQVTQMGQEVILRCVPISNHLYFYWYRQILGQKVEFLVSFYNNEISEKSEIFDDQFSVERPDGSNFTLKIRSTKLEDSAMYFCASNQDRADTDTQYFGPGTRLTVL.

The chain is built from TRBV7-9 and TRBJ1-6; D perhaps matches TRBD1 (6 bases). The CDR3 length is 14 residues. V lost 5 bases to trimming and J lost 7 bases, with 12 bases between them. Germline CDR1 reads SEHNR; CDR2 reads FQNEAQ (reference sequence). The CDR3 region is CASSPPGGNSPLHF. DNA for the CDR3: TGTGCCAGCAGCCCCCCGGGGGGCAATTCACCCCTCCACTTT. Filled out from reference TRBV7-9 and TRBJ1-6, the complete variable domain reads DTGVSQNPRHKITKRGQNVTFRCDPISEHNRLYWYRQTLGQGPEFLTYFQNEAQLEKSRLLSDRFSAERPKGSFSTLEIQRTEQGDSAMYLCASSPPGGNSPLHFGNGTRLTVT.

The V and J genes are TRBV29-1 and TRBJ2-7, with D perhaps matching TRBD2 (5 bases). CDR1 and CDR2 (germline): SQVTM, ANQGSEA. There are 11 residues in the CDR3. With 7 bases removed from V and 5 bases from J, the gap between germline ends came to 12 bases. CDR3 nucleotide sequence: TGCAGCGGGAGGTACTTCGACGAGCAGTACTTC. This gives the protein CSGRYFDEQYF.

The chain couples TRBV19 to TRBJ1-4; tentatively, D is TRBD1 (6 bases). V lost 6 bases, J lost 4 bases, and 15 bases lay in between. In germline, CDR1 is LNHDA, CDR2 SQIVND (reference sequence). The CDR3 is made up of 15 amino acids. CDR3 amino acids: CASRTRDNNNEKLFF. The CDR3 DNA is TGTGCCAGTAGGACCCGGGACAATAATAATGAAAAACTGTTTTTT.

The chain is built from TRBV19 and TRBJ1-1, with 10 nucleotides matching TRBD1. CDR1 is LNHDA and CDR2 is SQIVND in the germline V gene (reference sequence). This CDR3 contains 14 residues. V lost 6 bases and J lost 5; bases outside the gene matches: 6. DNA for the CDR3: TGTGCCAGTAGGACAGGGGGCAGGTTTACTGAAGCTTTCTTT. Translating it yields CASRTGGRFTEAFF.

The rearrangement links TRBV6-5 to TRBJ1-2; tentatively, D is TRBD1 (5 bases). Germline V gene data show CDR1 as MNHEY and CDR2 as SVGAGI. The CDR3 sequence is 13 residues long. V was cut by 3 bases and J by 8 bases, with 13 bases left in between. The CDR3 here is CASSYIAGQGYTF. The CDR3 DNA is TGTGCCAGCAGTTATATTGCAGGGCAAGGCTACACCTTC.

This clone was seen a handful of times. This sequence joins TRBV11-3 and TRBJ2-1; TRBD2 agrees at 13 bases. With 5 bases clipped from V and 9 bases from J, the junction kept 7 bases outside the gene matches. The CDR3 spans 15 residues. Germline V gene data show CDR1 as SGHNT and CDR2 as YENEEA. The CDR3: CASSITTSGRGEQFF. The CDR3 DNA follows: TGTGCCAGCAGCATCACTACTAGCGGGAGGGGTGAGCAGTTCTTC.

The chain couples TRBV6-6 to TRBJ2-2; the match to TRBD2 covers 15 bases. The CDR3 sequence is 17 residues long. Looked up from germline, CDR1 is MNHNY and CDR2 is SVGAGI (reference sequence). V lost 5 bases and J lost 0; bases outside the gene matches: 1. The CDR3, as DNA: TGTGCCAGCAGTCGGACTAGCGGGGGGGCGAACACCGGGGAGCTGTTTTTT. It is translated as CASSRTSGGANTGELFF.